The sequence of this T cell receptor (beta chain) was determined in a study of CD8+CD57+ T cells in acquired aplastic anemia. Study-level information: Sorted CD4+ and CD8+ cells yielded around 3.2 ug of DNA on average.

Sequencing involved patients with CD8+CD57+ cell expansion previously shown by flow cytometry. Severe acquired aplastic anemia was the diagnosis recorded for all patients. None of the patients had been given any therapy when their blood was sampled. CDR3 and TCR beta VDJ profiling relied on a genomic DNA template. TCRdb re-derived calls from the reads in MiXCR, one entry per CDR3 protein. Here the sample spans approximately 300,000 distinct CDR3 sequences, 56% being singletons. CDR1 is LNHNV, CDR2 YYDKDF, per germline (reference sequence). There are 16 residues in the CDR3. Comment on this clonotype: Its ends do not fully match the called genes, so a read error is possible.

The chain links TRBV15 to TRBJ1-6; D gene uncertain. This receptor was obtained from a human donor with aplastic anemia. The sequenced material came from sorted CD4+, CD8+, or CD8+CD57+ T cells (not recorded which) from PBMCs. CDR3 nucleotide sequence: TGTGCCACCAGCATGAGCTGGAGCTCCTATAATTCACCCCTTCACTTT. This gives the protein CATSMSWSSYNSPLHF.